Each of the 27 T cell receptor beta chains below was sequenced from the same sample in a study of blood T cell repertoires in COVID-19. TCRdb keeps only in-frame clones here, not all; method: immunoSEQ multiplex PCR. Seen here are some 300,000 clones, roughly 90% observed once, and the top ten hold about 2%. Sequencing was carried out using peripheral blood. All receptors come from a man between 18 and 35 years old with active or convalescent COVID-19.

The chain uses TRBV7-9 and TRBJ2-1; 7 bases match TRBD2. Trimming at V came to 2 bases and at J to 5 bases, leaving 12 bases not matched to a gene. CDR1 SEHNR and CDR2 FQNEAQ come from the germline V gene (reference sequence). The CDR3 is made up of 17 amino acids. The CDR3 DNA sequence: TGTGCCAGCAGCTTAAGCCTAGTGGAGGGGAGGGACAATGAGCAGTTCTTC. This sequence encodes CASSLSLVEGRDNEQFF.

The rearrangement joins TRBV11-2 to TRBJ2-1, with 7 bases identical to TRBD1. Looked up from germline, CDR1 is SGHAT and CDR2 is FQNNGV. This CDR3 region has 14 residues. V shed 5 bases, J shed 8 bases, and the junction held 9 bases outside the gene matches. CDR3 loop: CASSREQGFDEQFF. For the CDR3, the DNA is TGTGCCAGCAGCCGAGAACAGGGGTTCGATGAGCAGTTCTTC.

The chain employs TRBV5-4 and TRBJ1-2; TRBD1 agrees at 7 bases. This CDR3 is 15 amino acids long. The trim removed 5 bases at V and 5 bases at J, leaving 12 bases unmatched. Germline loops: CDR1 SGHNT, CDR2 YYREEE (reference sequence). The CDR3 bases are TGTGCCAGCAGACCCAGACCGGAGGGGGCATATGGCTACACCTTC. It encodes CASRPRPEGAYGYTF.

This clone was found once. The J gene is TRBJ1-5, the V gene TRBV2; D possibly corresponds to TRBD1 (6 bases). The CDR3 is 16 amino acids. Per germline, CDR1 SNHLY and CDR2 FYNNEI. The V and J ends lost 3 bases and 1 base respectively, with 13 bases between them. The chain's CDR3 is CASSETGQNSNQPQHF. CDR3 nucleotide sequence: TGTGCCAGCAGTGAGACTGGACAGAACAGCAATCAGCCCCAGCATTTT.

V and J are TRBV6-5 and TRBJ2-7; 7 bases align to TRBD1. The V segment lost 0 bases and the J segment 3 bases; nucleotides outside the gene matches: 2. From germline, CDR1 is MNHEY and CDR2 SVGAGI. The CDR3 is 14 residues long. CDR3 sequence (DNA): TGTGCCAGCAGTTACTCCTCAGGGGGCTACGAGCAGTACTTC. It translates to CASSYSSGGYEQYF.

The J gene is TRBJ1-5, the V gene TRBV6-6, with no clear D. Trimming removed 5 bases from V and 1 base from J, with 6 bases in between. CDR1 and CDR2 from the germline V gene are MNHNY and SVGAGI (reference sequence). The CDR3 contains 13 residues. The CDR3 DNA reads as TGTGCCAGCAGTGGCAACAGCAATCAGCCCCAGCATTTT. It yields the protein CASSGNSNQPQHF.

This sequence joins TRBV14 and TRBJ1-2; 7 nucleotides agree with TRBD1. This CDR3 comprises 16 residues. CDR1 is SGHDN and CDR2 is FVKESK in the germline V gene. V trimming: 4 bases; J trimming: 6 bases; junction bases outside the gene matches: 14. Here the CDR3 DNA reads TGTGCCAGCAGCCCGAGTCCAACAGGGGCGCACGATGGCTACACCTTC. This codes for CASSPSPTGAHDGYTF. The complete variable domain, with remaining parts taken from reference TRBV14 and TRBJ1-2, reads EAGVTQFPSHSVIEKGQTVTLRCDPISGHDNLYWYRRVMGKEIKFLLHFVKESKQDESGMPNNRFLAERTGGTYSTLKVQPAELEDSGVYFCASSPSPTGAHDGYTFGSGTRLTVV.

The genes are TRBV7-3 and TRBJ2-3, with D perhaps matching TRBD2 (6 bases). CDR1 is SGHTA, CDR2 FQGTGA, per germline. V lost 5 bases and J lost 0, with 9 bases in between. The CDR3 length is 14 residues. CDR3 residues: CASSPGTSTDTQYF. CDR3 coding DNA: TGTGCCAGCAGCCCCGGGACTAGCACAGATACGCAGTATTTT.

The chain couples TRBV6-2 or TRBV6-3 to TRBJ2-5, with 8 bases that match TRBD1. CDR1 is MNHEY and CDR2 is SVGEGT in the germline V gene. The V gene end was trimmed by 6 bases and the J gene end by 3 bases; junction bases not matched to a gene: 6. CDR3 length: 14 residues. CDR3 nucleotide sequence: TGTGCCAGCAGCCTCAGGGGGCCGGAAGAGACCCAGTACTTC. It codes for CASSLRGPEETQYF.

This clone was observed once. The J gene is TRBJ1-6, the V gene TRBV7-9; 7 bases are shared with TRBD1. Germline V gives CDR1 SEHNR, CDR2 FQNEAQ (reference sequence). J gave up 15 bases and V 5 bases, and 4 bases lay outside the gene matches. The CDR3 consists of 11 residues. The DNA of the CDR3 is TGTGCCAGCAGCCAGACAGGGCTCCTCCACTTT. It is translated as CASSQTGLLHF.

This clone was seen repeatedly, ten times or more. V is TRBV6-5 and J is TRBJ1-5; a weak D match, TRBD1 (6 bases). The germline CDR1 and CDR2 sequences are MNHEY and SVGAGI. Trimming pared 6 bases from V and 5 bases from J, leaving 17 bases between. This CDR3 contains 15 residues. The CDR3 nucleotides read TGTGCCAGCAGCGCAGGGGACCTGCCGCATCAGCCCCAGCATTTT. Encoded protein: CASSAGDLPHQPQHF.

CDR3 residues: CASSGAGRNYNEQFF. The CDR3 DNA reads as TGTGCCAGCAGTGGGGCCGGCAGAAACTACAATGAGCAGTTCTTC. The V gene is TRBV25-1, the J gene TRBJ2-1; D is unclear. The germline V gene has CDR1 MGHDK and CDR2 SYGVNS. The CDR3 covers 15 residues. Between the trimmed V and J ends, which lost 4 bases and 3 bases, there was a span of 13 bases.

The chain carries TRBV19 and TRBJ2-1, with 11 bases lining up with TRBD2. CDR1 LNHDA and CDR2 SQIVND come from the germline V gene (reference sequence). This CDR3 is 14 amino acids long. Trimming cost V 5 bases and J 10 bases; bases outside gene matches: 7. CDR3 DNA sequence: TGTGCCAGTAGTTTAGCGGGAGGGCCTGTAGAGCAGTTCTTC. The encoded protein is CASSLAGGPVEQFF.

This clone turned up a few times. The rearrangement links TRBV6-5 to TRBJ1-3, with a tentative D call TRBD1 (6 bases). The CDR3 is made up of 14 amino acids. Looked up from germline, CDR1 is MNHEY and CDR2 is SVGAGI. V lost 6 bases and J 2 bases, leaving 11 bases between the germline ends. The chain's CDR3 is CASRLQGAGNTIYF. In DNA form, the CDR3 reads TGTGCCAGCAGATTACAGGGAGCTGGAAACACCATATATTTT.

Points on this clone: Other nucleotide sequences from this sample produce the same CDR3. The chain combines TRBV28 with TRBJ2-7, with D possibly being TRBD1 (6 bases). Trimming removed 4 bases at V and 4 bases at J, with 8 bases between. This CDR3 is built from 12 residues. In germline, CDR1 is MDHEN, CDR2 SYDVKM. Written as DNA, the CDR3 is TGTGCCAGCAGTTCCAGGGGTTACGAGCAGTACTTC. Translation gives CASSSRGYEQYF.

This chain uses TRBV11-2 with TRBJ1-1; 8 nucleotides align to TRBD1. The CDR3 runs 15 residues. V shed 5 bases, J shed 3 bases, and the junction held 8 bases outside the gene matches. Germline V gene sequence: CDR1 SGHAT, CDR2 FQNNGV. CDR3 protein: CASSRGDRRYTEAFF. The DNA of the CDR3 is TGTGCCAGCAGCAGGGGGGACAGGCGGTACACTGAAGCTTTCTTT.

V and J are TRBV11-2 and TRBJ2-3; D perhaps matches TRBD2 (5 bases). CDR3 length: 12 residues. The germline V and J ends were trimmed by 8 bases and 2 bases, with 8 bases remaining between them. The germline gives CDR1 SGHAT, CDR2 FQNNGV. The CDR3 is CASGENTDTQYF. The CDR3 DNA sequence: TGTGCCAGCGGGGAGAACACAGATACGCAGTATTTT. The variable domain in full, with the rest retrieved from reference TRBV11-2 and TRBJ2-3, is EAGVAQSPRYKIIEKRQSVAFWCNPISGHATLYWYQQILGQGPKLLIQFQNNGVVDDSQLPKDRFSAERLKGVDSTLKIQPAKLEDSAVYLCASGENTDTQYFGPGTRLTVL.

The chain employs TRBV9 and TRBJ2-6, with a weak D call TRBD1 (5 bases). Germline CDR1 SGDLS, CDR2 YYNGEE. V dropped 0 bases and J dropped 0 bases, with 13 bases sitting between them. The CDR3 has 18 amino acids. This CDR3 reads CASSVGSRGSSGANVLTF. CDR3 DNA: TGTGCCAGCAGCGTAGGGAGTAGGGGAAGCTCTGGGGCCAACGTCCTGACTTTC. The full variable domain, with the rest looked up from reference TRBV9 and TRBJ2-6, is DSGVTQTPKHLITATGQRVTLRCSPRSGDLSVYWYQQSLDQGLQFLIQYYNGEERAKGNILERFSAQQFPDLHSELNLSSLELGDSALYFCASSVGSRGSSGANVLTFGAGSRLTVL.

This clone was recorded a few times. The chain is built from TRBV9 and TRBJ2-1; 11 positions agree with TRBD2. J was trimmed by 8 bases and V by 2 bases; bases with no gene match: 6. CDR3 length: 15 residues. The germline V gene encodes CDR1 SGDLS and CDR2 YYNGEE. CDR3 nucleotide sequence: TGTGCCAGCAGCGTTAGCGGGAGGGCCTCCTATGAGCAGTTCTTC. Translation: CASSVSGRASYEQFF.

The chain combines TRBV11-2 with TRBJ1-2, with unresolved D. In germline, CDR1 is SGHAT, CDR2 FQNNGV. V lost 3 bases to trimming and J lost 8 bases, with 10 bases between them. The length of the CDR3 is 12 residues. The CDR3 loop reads CASSFKLWGYTF. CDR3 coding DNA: TGTGCCAGCAGCTTTAAGCTTTGGGGCTACACCTTC.

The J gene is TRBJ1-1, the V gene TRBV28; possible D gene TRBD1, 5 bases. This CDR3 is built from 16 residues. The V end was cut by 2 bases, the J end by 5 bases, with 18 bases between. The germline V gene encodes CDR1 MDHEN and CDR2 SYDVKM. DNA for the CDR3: TGTGCCAGCAGTTTAGATAAGGGGCGGGGAAGGACTGAAGCTTTCTTT. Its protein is CASSLDKGRGRTEAFF.

For the CDR3, the DNA is TGTGCCAGCAGCAACTCCCCGACAGGGTTGAGGGATGGCTACACCTTC. It encodes CASSNSPTGLRDGYTF. This sequence joins TRBV9 and TRBJ1-2; 7 bases agree with TRBD1. The CDR3 runs to 16 residues. V was clipped by 4 bases and J by 6 bases; unmatched bases: 15. Germline assignment: CDR1 SGDLS and CDR2 YYNGEE.

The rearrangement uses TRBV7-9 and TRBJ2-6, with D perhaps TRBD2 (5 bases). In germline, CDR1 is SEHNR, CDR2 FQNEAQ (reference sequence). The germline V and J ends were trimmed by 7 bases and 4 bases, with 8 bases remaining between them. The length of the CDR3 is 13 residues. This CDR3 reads CASTLAGANVLTF. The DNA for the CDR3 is TGTGCCAGCACCCTAGCCGGGGCCAACGTCCTGACTTTC.

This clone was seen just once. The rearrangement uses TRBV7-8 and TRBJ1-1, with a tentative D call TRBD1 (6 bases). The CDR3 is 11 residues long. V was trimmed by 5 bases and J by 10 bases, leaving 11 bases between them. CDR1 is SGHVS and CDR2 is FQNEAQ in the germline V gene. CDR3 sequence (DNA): TGTGCCAGCAGCCCTAGGACAGTAGCTTTCTTT. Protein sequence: CASSPRTVAFF.

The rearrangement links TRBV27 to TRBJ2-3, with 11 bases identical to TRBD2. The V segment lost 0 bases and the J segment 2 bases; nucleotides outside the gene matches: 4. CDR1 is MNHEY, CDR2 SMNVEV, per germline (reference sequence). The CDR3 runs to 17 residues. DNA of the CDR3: TGTGCCAGCAGTTTATCCCAACTAGCGGGAGCCACAGATACGCAGTATTTT. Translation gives CASSLSQLAGATDTQYF.

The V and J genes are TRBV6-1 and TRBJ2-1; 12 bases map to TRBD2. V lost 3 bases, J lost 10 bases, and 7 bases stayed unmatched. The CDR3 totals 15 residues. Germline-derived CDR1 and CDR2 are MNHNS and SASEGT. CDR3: CASSDLAGGPGEQFF. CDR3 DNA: TGTGCCAGCAGTGACCTAGCGGGAGGGCCTGGAGAGCAGTTCTTC.

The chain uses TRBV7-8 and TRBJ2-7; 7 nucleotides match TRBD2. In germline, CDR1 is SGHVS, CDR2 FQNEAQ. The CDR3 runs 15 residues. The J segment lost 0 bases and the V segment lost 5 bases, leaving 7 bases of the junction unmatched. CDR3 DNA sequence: TGTGCCAGCAGCCCCACCGGGGGGATCTCCTACGAGCAGTACTTC. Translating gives CASSPTGGISYEQYF.